The next 30 T cell receptor beta chains were all read from a single sample in a study of CD8 T cells in ankylosing spondylitis. These TCRs' antigens remain unknown. Regarding the study as a whole: Seemingly distinctive of ankylosing spondylitis blood was a TCR beta motif formed by eight highly homologous variants.

MiXCR, run by TCRdb on the 5' RACE reads, gives a single entry per CDR3 protein. Here the sample spans 300,000 to 400,000 distinct CDR3 sequences, approximately 20% being singletons. Sequences were obtained from blood, either unsorted or a sorted T cell fraction (not recorded which). The receptors stem from a male donor with ankylosing spondylitis.

Only a few counts were recorded for this clonotype. The chain joins TRBV5-1 to TRBJ1-1; 7 bases are a match to TRBD1. V shed 4 bases and J 2 bases; nucleotides not matched to a gene: 11. Looked up from germline, CDR1 is SGHRS and CDR2 is YFSETQ. CDR3 size: 16 residues. The CDR3 spells CASSGGQVGINTEAFF. For the CDR3, the DNA is TGCGCCAGCAGCGGAGGACAGGTAGGGATAAACACTGAAGCTTTCTTT.

V usage is TRBV18 and J usage is TRBJ2-5; D gene ambiguous. The CDR3 extends over 14 amino acids. The germline CDR1 and CDR2 sequences are KGHSH and LQKENI. V lost 0 bases to trimming and J lost 1 base, with 6 bases between them. The CDR3 here is CASSPPEFQETQYF. In DNA, the CDR3 is TGTGCCAGCTCACCACCGGAGTTCCAAGAGACCCAGTACTTC.

This rearrangement joins TRBV12-3 or TRBV12-4 to TRBJ2-2, with D perhaps TRBD2 (7 bases). The ends were cut back, 4 bases at V and 6 bases at J, with 18 bases in the middle. The CDR3 runs to 16 residues. CDR3 amino acids: CASSSIPWEGAGELFF. DNA of the CDR3: TGTGCCAGCAGTTCAATTCCCTGGGAGGGGGCCGGGGAGCTGTTTTTT.

The V gene is TRBV15, the J gene TRBJ2-1, with no clear D. The germline CDR1 and CDR2 sequences are LNHNV and YYDKDF (reference sequence). Between the trimmed V and J ends, which lost 0 bases and 0 bases, there was a span of 6 bases. The CDR3 is 15 residues long. DNA of the CDR3: TGTGCCACCAGCAGAGATAGATTCTCCTACAATGAGCAGTTCTTC. This translates into CATSRDRFSYNEQFF.

The chain couples TRBV10-3 to TRBJ1-5, with D unresolved. The CDR3 contains 13 residues. Trimming stripped 4 bases from V and 5 bases from J, with 9 bases between. CDR1 is ENHRY and CDR2 is SYGVKD in the germline V gene. The CDR3: CAISGAIDQPQHF. CDR3 coding DNA: TGTGCCATCAGTGGAGCGATTGATCAGCCCCAGCATTTT.

The genes are TRBV7-2 and TRBJ1-2; the match to TRBD1 covers 7 bases. The CDR3 is 16 residues long. CDR1 and CDR2 from the germline V gene are SGHTA and FQGNSA. J was trimmed by 6 bases and V by 0 bases; bases with no gene match: 10. The DNA for the CDR3 is TGTGCCAGCAGCTTAGCGATGACAGGGTCAGGAGATGGCTACACCTTC. Translation: CASSLAMTGSGDGYTF.

This clonotype was found a few times. This rearrangement joins TRBV6-1 to TRBJ2-2; 7 nucleotides match TRBD1. From germline, CDR1 is MNHNS and CDR2 SASEGT. After removal of 7 bases from V and 2 bases from J, the junction contained 10 bases not matched to a gene. There are 16 residues in the CDR3. The DNA of the CDR3 is TGTGCCAGCACCAACTGGAGACAGGGCAACACCGGGGAGCTGTTTTTT. Amino acid sequence: CASTNWRQGNTGELFF.

This clonotype showed up just a few times. V gene TRBV30 combines with J gene TRBJ2-3; a possible D gene is TRBD2 (6 bases). CDR1 and CDR2 from the germline V gene are GTSNPN and SVGIG (reference sequence). Trimming removed 1 base at V and 2 bases at J, with 13 bases between. The CDR3 extends over 15 amino acids. As DNA, the CDR3 is TGTGCCTGGAGTGCGGGACTTCATAACACAGATACGCAGTATTTT. It yields the protein CAWSAGLHNTDTQYF.

V and J are TRBV7-3 and TRBJ2-2; 8 nucleotides line up with TRBD2. This CDR3 region has 17 residues. The V segment lost 6 bases and the J segment 3 bases; nucleotides outside the gene matches: 12. Germline CDR1 reads SGHTA; CDR2 reads FQGTGA. This CDR3 is CASSHTIAGSDTGELFF. CDR3 coding DNA: TGTGCCAGCAGTCATACTATAGCGGGATCTGACACCGGGGAGCTGTTTTTT.

The rearrangement uses TRBV7-2 and TRBJ2-1; 13 nucleotides agree with TRBD2. After removal of 2 bases from V and 14 bases from J, the junction contained 12 bases not matched to a gene. The CDR3 contains 16 residues. The germline CDR1 and CDR2 sequences are SGHTA and FQGNSA. The CDR3 protein is CASSLMGLAGIGEEFF. DNA of the CDR3: TGTGCCAGCAGCTTAATGGGACTAGCGGGAATTGGAGAGGAGTTCTTC. Drawing the rest from reference TRBV7-2 and TRBJ2-1, the complete variable domain is GAGVSQSPSNKVTEKGKDVELRCDPISGHTALYWYRQSLGQGLEFLIYFQGNSAPDKSGLPSDRFSAERTGGSVSTLTIQRTQQEDSAVYLCASSLMGLAGIGEEFFGPGTRLTVL.

This clonotype was counted between two and nine times. The chain carries TRBV5-1 and TRBJ2-7, with 13 nucleotides matching TRBD2. There are 15 residues in the CDR3. V was pared by 5 bases and J by 4 bases, with 6 bases of the junction left unmatched. Germline lookup yields CDR1 SGHRS and CDR2 YFSETQ. The CDR3 sequence is CASSSGLAGEYEQYF. For the CDR3, the DNA is TGCGCCAGCAGTTCAGGACTAGCGGGAGAGTACGAGCAGTACTTC.

CDR3 region: CASSQEPTGGVGKLFF. The DNA of the CDR3 is TGCGCCAGCAGCCAAGAGCCGACAGGGGGGGTTGGAAAACTGTTTTTT. The chain recombines TRBV4-3 with TRBJ1-4, with 9 positions matching TRBD1. The CDR3 runs to 16 residues. Per germline, CDR1 LGHNA and CDR2 YSLEER. The V gene end was trimmed by 0 bases and the J gene end by 10 bases; junction bases not matched to a gene: 9.

The chain links TRBV9 to TRBJ1-1, with a tentative D call TRBD1 (6 bases). Trimming shortened V by 4 bases and J by 2 bases, and 15 bases separated the two germline ends. CDR1 is SGDLS and CDR2 is YYNGEE in the germline V gene. The CDR3 runs 15 residues. The CDR3 protein is CASSFTQGQNTEAFF. Here the CDR3 DNA reads TGTGCCAGCAGCTTTACCCAGGGGCAAAACACTGAAGCTTTCTTT.

The sample holds a few counts of this clonotype. CDR3 protein: CSREGPGFNEQFF. Here the CDR3 DNA reads TGCAGCCGCGAGGGGCCGGGTTTCAATGAGCAGTTCTTC. This rearrangement joins TRBV20-1 to TRBJ2-1; the D gene could be TRBD1 or TRBD2 (5 bases each). In germline, CDR1 is DFQATT, CDR2 SNEGSKA (reference sequence). This CDR3 has 13 residues.

This rearrangement joins TRBV7-9 to TRBJ1-3; D not resolved. CDR3 size: 14 residues. Germline lookup yields CDR1 SEHNR and CDR2 FQNEAQ (reference sequence). V lost 5 bases to trimming and J lost 4 bases, with 12 bases between them. DNA of the CDR3: TGTGCCAGCAGCCTACAAGCACCCGGAAACACCATATATTTT. Translated, it gives CASSLQAPGNTIYF. The full variable domain, rest sourced from reference TRBV7-9 and TRBJ1-3, is DTGVSQNPRHKITKRGQNVTFRCDPISEHNRLYWYRQTLGQGPEFLTYFQNEAQLEKSRLLSDRFSAERPKGSFSTLEIQRTEQGDSAMYLCASSLQAPGNTIYFGEGSWLTVV.

This clonotype was seen only once. V and J are TRBV10-3 and TRBJ1-1; D not resolved. The CDR3 length is 13 residues. V lost 3 bases and J 4 bases, leaving 9 bases between the germline ends. CDR1 and CDR2 (germline): ENHRY, SYGVKD. The CDR3 reads CAISDPVITEAFF. The CDR3 DNA reads TGTGCCATCAGTGACCCCGTCATCACTGAAGCTTTCTTT.

This clonotype was found a few times. The gene calls are TRBV24-1 and TRBJ2-1, with D perhaps matching TRBD2 (5 bases). CDR1 is KGHDR and CDR2 is SFDVKD in the germline V gene. Trimming removed 6 bases at V and 0 bases at J, with 11 bases between. The CDR3 runs 15 residues. This CDR3 is CATSSGPYSYNEQFF. The CDR3 nucleotides are TGTGCCACCAGTAGCGGTCCTTACTCCTACAATGAGCAGTTCTTC.

This chain links TRBV3-1 with TRBJ2-3; 7 bases fit TRBD2. CDR1 and CDR2 (germline): LGHDT, YNNKEL (reference sequence). The CDR3 has 13 residues. V dropped 5 bases and J dropped 6; count of bases not matched to a gene: 5. CDR3 sequence: CASSTHGRDTQYF. The CDR3, as DNA: TGTGCCAGCAGCACCCACGGGAGGGATACGCAGTATTTT.

This chain uses TRBV9 with TRBJ2-3, with D possibly TRBD2 on 5 matching bases. There are 16 residues in the CDR3. Looked up from germline, CDR1 is SGDLS and CDR2 is YYNGEE. V was cut by 4 bases and J by 0 bases, with 15 bases left in between. The chain's CDR3 is CASSRLGSQSTDTQYF. In DNA form, the CDR3 reads TGTGCCAGCAGCAGACTTGGGAGCCAGAGCACAGATACGCAGTATTTT.

This clonotype appeared a few times. The CDR3 loop reads CATSGLAGHEQFF. For the CDR3, the DNA is TGCGCCACCTCGGGACTAGCGGGACATGAGCAGTTCTTC. This sequence joins TRBV5-1 and TRBJ2-1; TRBD2 agrees at 13 bases. The length of the CDR3 is 13 residues. Losses at the gene ends were 9 bases for V and 8 bases for J; bases not matched to a gene: 5. Looked up from germline, CDR1 is SGHRS and CDR2 is YFSETQ.

This clonotype was seen at least ten times. The rearrangement uses TRBV10-3 and TRBJ1-5; D not certain. The CDR3 is 15 residues long. Germline-derived CDR1 and CDR2 are ENHRY and SYGVKD. Trimming pared 2 bases from V and 1 base from J, leaving 9 bases between. CDR3 sequence: CAISEGEMSNQPQHF. The CDR3 DNA is TGTGCCATCAGTGAGGGGGAGATGAGCAATCAGCCCCAGCATTTT.

This clonotype appeared a few times. Relative to the germline gene, one junction end is altered; a read error may explain this. Here the CDR3 reads CASTLGTEGSEQYF. The CDR3 DNA is TGTGCCAGCACCTTAGGGACAGAAGGCTCCGAGCAGTACTTC. The chain recombines TRBV7-6 with TRBJ2-7, with 7 bases that match TRBD1. The CDR3 is 14 amino acids. Germline V lookup: CDR1 SGHVS, CDR2 FNYEAQ.

The J gene is TRBJ2-3, the V gene TRBV7-3; possible D gene TRBD2, 5 bases. The CDR3 totals 15 residues. The germline V gene encodes CDR1 SGHTA and CDR2 FQGTGA. The ends were cut back, 1 base at V and 5 bases at J, with 13 bases in the middle. CDR3 residues: CASSLIGLPLDTQYF. The CDR3 DNA reads TGTGCCAGCAGCTTAATCGGACTCCCATTAGATACGCAGTATTTT.

Only a few counts were recorded for this clonotype. This chain joins TRBV5-1 and TRBJ2-1; unclear D gene. The CDR3 has 14 residues. The germline gives CDR1 SGHRS, CDR2 YFSETQ. The germline V and J ends were trimmed by 4 bases and 7 bases, with 15 bases remaining between them. This chain's CDR3 is CASSGRTMENEQFF. The CDR3 nucleotides read TGCGCCAGCAGCGGGCGGACCATGGAAAATGAGCAGTTCTTC.

The rearrangement joins TRBV28 to TRBJ2-2; D may be TRBD1 (6 bases). Between the trimmed V and J ends, which lost 8 bases and 6 bases, there was a span of 13 bases. Germline lookup yields CDR1 MDHEN and CDR2 SYDVKM. The CDR3 consists of 13 residues. The DNA for the CDR3 is TGTGCCAGCGGACAGCTTTATTCCGGGGAGCTGTTTTTT. Encoded protein: CASGQLYSGELFF. Drawing the rest from reference TRBV28 and TRBJ2-2, the complete variable domain is DVKVTQSSRYLVKRTGEKVFLECVQDMDHENMFWYRQDPGLGLRLIYFSYDVKMKEKGDIPEGYSVSREKKERFSLILESASTNQTSMYLCASGQLYSGELFFGEGSRLTVL.

The rearrangement uses TRBV12-3 or TRBV12-4 and TRBJ1-3, with a possible D match to TRBD1 (6 bases). Trimming took off 6 bases at V and 0 bases at J, with 12 bases between the two ends. This CDR3 is built from 15 residues. CDR3 protein: CASSNRALSGNTIYF. The CDR3 DNA reads as TGTGCCAGCAGCAACAGGGCCCTCTCTGGAAACACCATATATTTT.

The chain carries TRBV7-2 and TRBJ2-2, with TRBD1 as a possible D gene (6 bases). Trimming took 3 bases from V and 3 from J, leaving 11 bases between them. The CDR3 covers 15 residues. CDR1 is SGHTA and CDR2 is FQGNSA in the germline V gene. In DNA form, the CDR3 reads TGTGCCAGCAGCTTTCAGGGGCGGCACACCGGGGAGCTGTTTTTT. Its protein product is CASSFQGRHTGELFF.

In this sample, this clonotype turned up once. The chain employs TRBV20-1 and TRBJ2-5, with TRBD1 matching over 7 bases. This CDR3 region has 12 residues. The V gene end was trimmed by 5 bases and the J gene end by 1 base; junction bases not matched to a gene: 1. Germline lookup yields CDR1 DFQATT and CDR2 SNEGSKA (reference sequence). The CDR3 reads CSAGTVQETQYF. The CDR3 bases are TGCAGTGCTGGGACAGTCCAAGAGACCCAGTACTTC.

This clonotype has a handful of counts. The V and J genes are TRBV7-3 and TRBJ2-1; 7 bases fit TRBD2. Germline V lookup: CDR1 SGHTA, CDR2 FQGTGA. V gave up 5 bases and J gave up 2 bases; unmatched junction bases: 9. This CDR3 has 16 amino acids. CDR3 sequence reads: CASSPAGLAAYNEQFF. The CDR3 nucleotides read TGTGCCAGCAGCCCGGCCGGGCTAGCGGCCTACAATGAGCAGTTCTTC.

V is TRBV10-1 and J is TRBJ2-7, with D tentatively TRBD1 or TRBD2 (5 bases each). The V gene's germline CDR1 is WNHNN and CDR2 SYGVQD (reference sequence). Trimming left V 0 bases short and J 5 bases short, with 14 bases between. The CDR3 length is 15 residues. The CDR3 sequence: CASSESGPGRHEQYF. Here the CDR3 DNA reads TGCGCCAGCAGTGAGTCCGGGCCGGGACGGCACGAGCAGTACTTC.